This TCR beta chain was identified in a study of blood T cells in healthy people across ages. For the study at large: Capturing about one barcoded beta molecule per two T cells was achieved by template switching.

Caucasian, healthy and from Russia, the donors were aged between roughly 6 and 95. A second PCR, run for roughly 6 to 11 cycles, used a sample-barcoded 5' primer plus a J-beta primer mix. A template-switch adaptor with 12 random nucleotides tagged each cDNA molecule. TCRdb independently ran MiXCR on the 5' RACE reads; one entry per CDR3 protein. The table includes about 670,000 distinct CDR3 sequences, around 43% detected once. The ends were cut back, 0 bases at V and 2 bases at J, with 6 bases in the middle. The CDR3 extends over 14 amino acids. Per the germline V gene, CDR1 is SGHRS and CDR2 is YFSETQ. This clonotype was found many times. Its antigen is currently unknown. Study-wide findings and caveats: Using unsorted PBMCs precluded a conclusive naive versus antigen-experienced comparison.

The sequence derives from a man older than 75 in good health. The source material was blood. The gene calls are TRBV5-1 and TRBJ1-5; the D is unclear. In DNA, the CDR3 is TGCGCCAGCAGCTTGGTTGGTGGCAATCAGCCCCAGCATTTT. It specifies CASSLVGGNQPQHF. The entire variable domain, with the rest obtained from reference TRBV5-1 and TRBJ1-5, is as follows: KAGVTQTPRYLIKTRGQQVTLSCSPISGHRSVSWYQQTPGQGLQFLFEYFSETQRNKGNFPGRFSGRQFSNSRSEMNVSTLELGDSALYLCASSLVGGNQPQHFGDGTRLSIL.